This entry features one T cell receptor beta chain sequence. Its antigen is not known. With 0 bases removed from V and 1 base from J, the gap between germline ends came to 7 bases. The CDR3 is 15 residues long. The sample originates from a study of post-analysis software for immune sequencing data. Study context: Included courses were relapsing-remitting and secondary progressive multiple sclerosis; progressive-relapsing multiple sclerosis was also included.

Study-level results: Samples sharing a preparation batch grouped tightly together when assessed by F measure. Controls had lower frequencies than patients of roughly five TRBV segments, which included TRBV5-6, TRBV5-1 and TRBV20-1. Significantly lower normalized Chao1 diversity was seen in multiple sclerosis patients than in controls.

cDNA libraries for TCR beta contained unique molecular identifiers. The source material, 1 to 10 million T cells, gave rise to about 500,000 cDNA molecules. TCRdb called the PCR reads again in MiXCR, with one record for every CDR3 protein. Of roughly 600,000 distinct CDR3 sequences listed, 44% were seen once; the top ten hold roughly 1.7%. The J gene is TRBJ2-1, the V gene TRBV12-3 or TRBV12-4; perhaps TRBD1 as D (5 bases). This receptor was taken from a girl aged 5-17 years with multiple sclerosis. The source material was blood. The CDR3 sequence is CASSLAKGSYNEQFF. CDR3 DNA sequence: TGTGCCAGCAGTTTAGCTAAGGGGTCCTACAATGAGCAGTTCTTC.